This T cell receptor beta chain was identified during a study of vaccination effects on CD4 cells after COVID-19 (dated by TCRdb to 2022 to 2024). At the level of the whole study: In the ViraFEST assay, PBMC were stimulated with viral peptide pools, and TCR sequencing was then used to find antigen-specific CD4+ T cell clonotypes based on their expansion. Each participant received two doses of an mRNA SARS-CoV-2 vaccine, either BNT162b2 or mRNA-1273. Some 2 million PBMC per well were cultured in IMDM with about 4.6% human AB serum, 10 IU/ml IL-2 and gentamicin, plus 10 ug/ml peptides. SARS-CoV-2 spike-specific CD4+ TCR repertoires were compared before and after mRNA vaccination in COVID-19 convalescent patients and in infection-naive vaccine recipients. The full study included some 10 COVID-19 convalescent patients and several SARS-CoV-2-naive healthy vaccine recipients. Cultures from other donors in the study were sequenced with the Oncomine TCR Beta short-read assay on an Illumina iSeq 100. Results and caveats for the whole study, not just this receptor: Limitations of the study were the small number of convalescent patients and the absence of early post-infection timepoints. In healthy vaccine recipients, vaccine-induced clones were almost all SARS-CoV-2 mono-reactive, with only 1 of 255 being cross-reactive with common cold coronaviruses. Both infection-induced and vaccine-induced clones contracted markedly at late post-vaccination timepoints, which is consistent with waning T cell responses.

The CDR3 spans 14 residues, from the cysteine through the phenylalanine. Only CDR3 DNA remains: 42 bases, in frame from the first base. V and J are truncated by 4 bases and 5 bases respectively, leaving an intervening sequence of 14 bases. The germline V gene (reference sequence) yields LNHDA for CDR1 and SQIVND for CDR2. After around 10 days of culture, CD4+ T cells were isolated with the EasySep CD4+ T cell isolation kit. None of the healthy vaccine recipients had a prior SARS-CoV-2 infection, which was confirmed by nucleocapsid antibody tests that came back negative both before and after vaccination. On days 3 and 7, half of the culture medium was replaced with fresh IL-2-containing medium. Unless otherwise noted, each peptide stimulation condition was cultured in triplicate wells. Using Ficoll-Paque Plus gradient centrifugation, PBMC were separated from whole blood and then either used fresh or cryopreserved at -140C. Genomic DNA was extracted from cultured CD4+ T cells with the QIAamp micro DNA kit.

Library generation was performed with the immunoSEQ multiplex PCR assay. TCR beta CDR3 sequencing was performed on DNA from the cultured, isolated CD4+ T cells. In the authors' own workflow: Non-productive TCR sequences were removed, reads were trimmed to the CDR3 region, and CDR3s of at least 7 amino acids were retained. Antigen-specific clonotypes were identified with the MANAFEST web app by comparing expansion in peptide wells against reference cultures. To be called positive, a clone needed expansion at FDR<0.05 compared with the reference and with all other wells, an odds ratio greater than 5, and a frequency greater than 0.1% in two replicate wells. A clonotype was called cross-reactive if it was significantly expanded both in SARS-CoV-2 spike wells and in at least one common cold coronavirus spike condition. Using the stringdist R package, CDR3 similarity was measured by Levenshtein distance, and unrooted trees were constructed with ape in R 3.6.1. TCRdb provides this immuneACCESS table in a form limited to in-frame rearrangements. Some clones are lacking; in checked studies, under half of them reflect an unresolved V gene, and why the rest are absent is not known. The DNA gave D and trimming, while V, J and clone size come from that table. Across this sample there are tens of thousands of clones, with 65% to 80% seen only once. The ten largest clonotypes hold 3% to 3.5% of the sample.

On this clone: It has no known antigen specificity. Base qualities are not provided; no much larger clone lies one nucleotide away.

The starting material was CD4+ T cells from PBMCs cultured without peptide, obtained before COVID-19 vaccination. The sequence came from a human donor who received a COVID-19 vaccine. This receptor chain uses TRBV19 and TRBJ1-2, with no reliable assignment of the D segment. At the DNA level, the sequence is TGTGCCAGTAGTACCCTTGGTGGAATTTATGGCTACACCTTC. The encoded protein is CASSTLGGIYGYTF.